The 12 T cell receptor beta chains below come from one sample, sequenced in a study of low-dose radiotherapy and immunotherapy resistance in tumors. As to time point: after trial treatment. Treatment denoted: LDRT plus nivolumab, ipilimumab, low-dose cyclophosphamide and aspirin (RACIN trial). With a constant-region primer and a V-primer adapter, TCRs were subjected to around 18 PCR cycles of amplification. TCRdb called the reads again in MiXCR, with one record for every CDR3 protein. This table has around 57,000 distinct CDR3 sequences, approximately 31% appearing once. Sequencing was performed on PBMCs, taken after low-dose radiotherapy plus immunotherapy. The receptors originated from a male donor with rectosigmoid adenocarcinoma.

In its sample, this clonotype was seen a few times. V usage is TRBV5-3 and J usage is TRBJ2-5, with 9 bases aligning to TRBD1. TRBV5-3 is assigned to the ORF class and has an uncertain function. J lost 5 bases, V lost 8 bases, and 13 bases had no gene match. The CDR3 runs to 15 residues. The CDR3 coding sequence is TGTGCCAGCAGCCCCCCCGGGACAGGGACGGAGACCCAGTACTTC. Encoded protein: CASSPPGTGTETQYF.

This clonotype appeared many times. V gene TRBV12-3 or TRBV12-4 combines with J gene TRBJ2-2; TRBD1 might be the D (6 bases). The V gene lost 6 bases and the J gene lost 4 bases, with 9 bases spanning the gap. This CDR3 spans 13 amino acids. CDR3 nucleotide sequence: TGTGCCAGCAGGAACAGGGTCACCGGGGAGCTGTTTTTT. It encodes CASRNRVTGELFF.

This clonotype was recorded many times. The rearrangement joins TRBV27 to TRBJ1-1; the D gene is possibly TRBD1 (6 bases). The CDR3 is 15 residues long. The V gene's germline CDR1 is MNHEY and CDR2 SMNVEV (reference sequence). V was trimmed by 3 bases and J by 5 bases, leaving 16 bases between them. CDR3 sequence: CASSFREGRGTEAFF. CDR3 in DNA: TGTGCCAGCAGTTTCCGGGAAGGAAGGGGGACTGAAGCTTTCTTT.

This clonotype was seen repeatedly, ten times or more. The chain uses TRBV19 and TRBJ2-7, with 8 positions matching TRBD1. The CDR3 totals 14 residues. V lost 4 bases to trimming and J lost 3 bases; unmatched junction nucleotides: 5. Germline V CDR1 and CDR2: LNHDA, SQIVND (reference sequence). CDR3 sequence reads: CASSTGQGRYEQYF. The CDR3 DNA sequence: TGTGCCAGTAGTACCGGACAGGGCCGCTACGAGCAGTACTTC.

This clonotype was seen many times. The V call is TRBV11-2, the J call TRBJ2-2; 7 bases are a match to TRBD1. The CDR3 totals 17 residues. V dropped 5 bases and J dropped 1; count of bases not matched to a gene: 10. Per germline, CDR1 SGHAT and CDR2 FQNNGV. The CDR3 loop is CASSTPPGQMNTGELFF. The CDR3 nucleotides read TGTGCCAGCAGCACTCCTCCGGGACAGATGAACACCGGGGAGCTGTTTTTT. Drawing the rest from reference TRBV11-2 and TRBJ2-2, the complete variable domain is EAGVAQSPRYKIIEKRQSVAFWCNPISGHATLYWYQQILGQGPKLLIQFQNNGVVDDSQLPKDRFSAERLKGVDSTLKIQPAKLEDSAVYLCASSTPPGQMNTGELFFGEGSRLTVL.

This clonotype was counted at least ten times. The rearrangement joins TRBV2 to TRBJ2-1, with D uncertain. Germline V CDR1 and CDR2: SNHLY, FYNNEI. V lost 9 bases and J lost 5, with 17 bases in between. The CDR3 consists of 14 residues. CDR3 nucleotide sequence: TGTGCCAGTACAATAGTGTTAATTCACAATGAGCAGTTCTTC. Amino acid sequence: CASTIVLIHNEQFF.

Many counts were recorded for this clonotype. The CDR3 DNA reads TGTGCCAGCAGCGGAAGAGGGGGGACAGGGGGAGTCGAGCAGTACTTC. It encodes CASSGRGGTGGVEQYF. The chain carries TRBV7-9 and TRBJ2-7; TRBD1 matches at 11 bases. After removal of 5 bases from V and 6 bases from J, the junction contained 12 bases not matched to a gene. In germline, CDR1 is SEHNR, CDR2 FQNEAQ (reference sequence). This CDR3 is built from 16 residues.

This clonotype occurred many times. The rearrangement links TRBV24-1 to TRBJ2-2, with D possibly being TRBD1 (5 bases). Germline CDR1 reads KGHDR; CDR2 reads SFDVKD. The CDR3 consists of 15 residues. The V end was cut by 1 base, the J end by 6 bases, with 11 bases between. The CDR3 sequence: CATSDFSGFPGELFF. CDR3 nucleotide sequence: TGTGCCACCAGTGATTTCTCAGGGTTCCCCGGGGAGCTGTTTTTT.

This clonotype was found many times. The CDR3 nucleotides are TGTGCCAGCTCACCAGACCCTAACTATGGCTACACCTTC. It is translated as CASSPDPNYGYTF. V is TRBV18 and J is TRBJ1-2; D ambiguous. The CDR3 sequence is 13 residues long. V was shortened by 2 bases and J by 0 bases, with 4 bases between the two germline ends. Germline V gene sequence: CDR1 KGHSH, CDR2 LQKENI.

This clonotype ranks as medium-sized. The chain links TRBV28 to TRBJ2-3; maybe TRBD2 (5 bases). The J call may be wrong; the DNA end is better matched by TRBJ2-5. CDR3 length: 11 residues. CDR1 is MDHEN and CDR2 is SYDVKM in the germline V gene. For the CDR3, the DNA is TGTGCCAGCAGTTTAGGAGGGACCCAGTACTTC. Its translation is CASSLGGTQYF.

This clonotype was recorded a few times. It differs at one base from a far larger clone, so likely a read error. This sequence joins TRBV28 and TRBJ2-5; TRBD1 might be the D (6 bases). CDR3 length: 16 amino acids. V shed 7 bases and J shed 11 bases, with 29 bases lying between them. The germline V gene encodes CDR1 MDHEN and CDR2 SYDVKM. CDR3 DNA: TGTGCCAGCACCCTCCCTACAGGGCACGGATACAATGAGCAGTACTTC. It translates to CASTLPTGHGYNEQYF.

The CDR3 region is CASSLGRQGAYEQYF. For the CDR3, the DNA is TGTGCCAGCAGTTTAGGGCGGCAGGGGGCTTACGAGCAGTACTTC. The chain joins TRBV28 to TRBJ2-7; 8 bases are a match to TRBD1. There are 15 residues in the CDR3. The trim removed 2 bases at V and 4 bases at J, leaving 7 bases unmatched. Looked up from germline, CDR1 is MDHEN and CDR2 is SYDVKM.